This is a list of T cell receptor beta chains from one sample in a study of cytomegalovirus exposure and HLA in healthy donors. Assay used: immunoSEQ multiplex PCR; TCRdb lists only in-frame clones, some missing. The table includes some 190,000 clones, around 79% detected once. The sample taken for sequencing was PBMCs. Receptors originate from a woman aged 18-29 years in good health and CMV-seronegative. CDR3s include the opening cysteine and the closing phenylalanine or tryptophan. The order of the fields is clone size, V gene, D gene, J gene, CDR3 length, CDR3 DNA, CDR3 protein. D genes are given only for firm matches. A clone size is listed for some rows: how often the clone was seen (once, few, many), or a class if it is expanded.

-	TRBV5-1	TRBD2	TRBJ2-1	16	TGCGCCAGCAGCTGGGGGACTAGCGGGATAGGGGATGAGCAGTTCTTC	CASSWGTSGIGDEQFF
-	TRBV6-5	TRBD2	TRBJ2-7	14	TGTGCCAGCAGGCCGGGACTAGACACTTACGAGCAGTACTTC	CASRPGLDTYEQYF
-	TRBV28	-	TRBJ1-1	12	TGTGCCAGCAGCACTGGGCCCACTGAAGCTTTCTTT	CASSTGPTEAFF
medium-sized	TRBV4-3	TRBD1	TRBJ1-2	15	TGCGCCAGCAGCCAAGCTCCAGGGGGCGCCTATGGCTACACCTTC	CASSQAPGGAYGYTF
-	TRBV4-2	TRBD2	TRBJ2-5	17	TGTGCCAGCAGCCAGGGACTAGCGGGGGTGCGCGAAGAGACCCAGTACTTC	CASSQGLAGVREETQYF
-	TRBV14	-	TRBJ1-4	14	TGTGCCAGCAGCCAGGGGAGTTTAGGTGAAAAACTGTTTTTT	CASSQGSLGEKLFF
-	TRBV6-4	-	TRBJ1-1	14	TGTGCCAGCAGTCAATATCATAGAAACACTGAAGCTTTCTTT	CASSQYHRNTEAFF
-	TRBV28	-	TRBJ2-3	14	TGTGCCAGCAGTTTATTGGACAACACAGATACGCAGTATTTT	CASSLLDNTDTQYF
-	TRBV2	TRBD2	TRBJ2-1	17	TGTGCCAGCAGTGAAGGCTATGGCGGGAGGGTGACCAATGAGCAGTTCTTC	CASSEGYGGRVTNEQFF
once	TRBV28	-	TRBJ1-2	16	TGTGCCACAACCATAGGGGGGGCCCTCGGCGTCTATGGCTACACCTTC	CATTIGGALGVYGYTF
once	TRBV6-5	-	TRBJ2-6	13	TGTGCCAGCAGCAACTCTGGGGCCAACGTCCTGACTTTC	CASSNSGANVLTF
-	TRBV18	-	TRBJ2-7	14	TGTGCCAGCTCACCAAGAGGCAGTTCCTACGAGCAGTACTTC	CASSPRGSSYEQYF
-	TRBV28	TRBD1	TRBJ2-3	15	TGTGCCAGCAGTTTTGGGACAGGGGTAGCAGATACGCAGTATTTT	CASSFGTGVADTQYF
-	TRBV30	-	TRBJ1-1	11	TGTGCCTGGAGTGAGGGGTTGAATGCTTTCTTT	CAWSEGLNAFF
-	TRBV19	TRBD1	TRBJ1-6	14	TGTGCCACCACGGACAGGGGATATAATTCACCCCTCCACTTT	CATTDRGYNSPLHF
-	TRBV11-3	-	TRBJ2-2	15	TGTGCCAGCAGCTTGACGGGACACCCCACCGGGGAGCTGTTTTTT	CASSLTGHPTGELFF
-	TRBV6-5	TRBD1	TRBJ1-3	16	TGTGCCAGCAGTTACTCACAGGGGGCAAGTGGAAACACCATATATTTT	CASSYSQGASGNTIYF
-	TRBV7-9	-	TRBJ1-4	16	TGTGCCAGCAGCTTCTCCAGCCTAGCAACTAATGAAAAACTGTTTTTT	CASSFSSLATNEKLFF
-	TRBV5-6	TRBD1	TRBJ1-2	14	TGTGCCAGCAGCCCGGGACAGTTTAACTATGGCTACACCTTC	CASSPGQFNYGYTF
few	TRBV14	-	TRBJ2-7	15	TGTGCCAGCAGCCAAGCGCGCCGGGTACGGAACGAGCAGTACTTC	CASSQARRVRNEQYF
few	TRBV6-5	-	TRBJ2-7	14	TGTGCCAGCAGTTACTCTAGCGAAACCCACGAGCAGTACTTC	CASSYSSETHEQYF
-	TRBV11-1	-	TRBJ1-5	13	TGTGCCAGCAGCTTGGACATATCTCAGCCCCAGCATTTT	CASSLDISQPQHF
-	TRBV13	-	TRBJ1-5	14	TGTGCCAGCAGCTCCTCAGATAGCAATCAGCCCCAGCATTTT	CASSSSDSNQPQHF
-	TRBV19	-	TRBJ2-5	14	TGTGCCAGTAGTATAGGGGCAGATTGGGAGACCCAGTACTTC	CASSIGADWETQYF
-	TRBV11-1	TRBD2	TRBJ2-1	16	TGTGCCAGCAGCGCAACCGGGACTAGCGGGTACAATGAGCAGTTCTTC	CASSATGTSGYNEQFF
-	TRBV2	-	TRBJ2-3	14	TGTGCCAGCAAAGAACGGCGGAGCACAGATACGCAGTATTTT	CASKERRSTDTQYF
-	TRBV6-5	-	TRBJ2-5	12	TGTGCCAGCAGTAGTACTAGGGAGACCCAGTACTTC	CASSSTRETQYF
-	TRBV27	-	TRBJ1-2	13	TGTGCCAGCAGTTTATCCCCAGGGTATGGCTACACCTTC	CASSLSPGYGYTF
once	TRBV29-1	TRBD1	TRBJ2-7	14	TGCAGCGCTACGACGACAGGGAAGGGATACGAGCAGTACTTC	CSATTTGKGYEQYF
-	TRBV19	-	TRBJ2-6	17	TGTGCCAGTAGTATCAGGGGAGGGAATGCCGGGGCCAACGTCCTGACTTTC	CASSIRGGNAGANVLTF
-	TRBV19	TRBD1	TRBJ1-5	17	TGTGCCAGTAGTATAGATATGTGGGACAGGGACGTTCAGCCCCAGCATTTT	CASSIDMWDRDVQPQHF
-	TRBV7-6	-	TRBJ2-7	14	TGTGCCAGCAGCTTAGGGACTAACTCCTACAAGCAGTACTTC	CASSLGTNSYKQYF
-	TRBV5-6	TRBD1	TRBJ2-7	14	TGTGCCAGCAGCTTGATAGGACAGGGCTACGAGCAGTACTTC	CASSLIGQGYEQYF
-	TRBV2	-	TRBJ2-7	12	TGTGCCAGCATGGTCAGGGACAACGAGCAGTACTTC	CASMVRDNEQYF
-	TRBV7-9	TRBD2	TRBJ2-3	19	TGTGCCAGCAGCCTATCCTTCGGACTAGCGGGAGTCGTTACAGATACGCAGTATTTT	CASSLSFGLAGVVTDTQYF
-	TRBV4-1	-	TRBJ1-3	16	TGCGCCAGCAGCTCCCTCTTTACAGGGACTGGAAACACCATATATTTT	CASSSLFTGTGNTIYF
-	TRBV30	-	TRBJ1-5	16	TGTGCCTGGAGTGTACGTTTGGGGGGGTTCGGTCAGCCCCAGCATTTT	CAWSVRLGGFGQPQHF
-	TRBV10-1	TRBD2	TRBJ2-2	16	TGCGCCAGCAGTTGGGCTAGCGGTTCGAACACCGGGGAGCTGTTTTTT	CASSWASGSNTGELFF
-	TRBV18	TRBD1	TRBJ1-1	16	TGTGCCAGCTCACCTAAGTCAGGGGGAGGGAACACTGAAGCTTTCTTT	CASSPKSGGGNTEAFF
-	TRBV28	-	TRBJ2-5	13	TGTGCCAGCAGAGTTCTAGGTCGGGAGACCCAGTACTTC	CASRVLGRETQYF
-	TRBV29-1	TRBD1	TRBJ2-7	14	TGCAGCGTTGAAGAACAGGGGAAGGCCTACGAGCAGTACTTC	CSVEEQGKAYEQYF
-	TRBV2	TRBD1	TRBJ1-6	14	TGTGCCAGCATTGGGGGACAGGGGGCTTCACCCCTCCACTTT	CASIGGQGASPLHF
few	TRBV28	-	TRBJ1-1	15	TGTGCCAGCAGTTTACCCGGGACACGGAACACTGAAGCTTTCTTT	CASSLPGTRNTEAFF
-	TRBV5-4	-	TRBJ1-6	14	TGTGCCAGCAGTCGCCGGGACAAAAATTCACCCCTCCACTTT	CASSRRDKNSPLHF
-	TRBV9	-	TRBJ2-5	16	TGTGCCAGCAGCGTAGAAGAAGGGGTGACGGGTGAGACCCAGTACTTC	CASSVEEGVTGETQYF
-	TRBV9	TRBD1	TRBJ2-1	14	TGTGCCAGCAGCGGGGACAGGGGGCGCGATGAGCAGTTCTTC	CASSGDRGRDEQFF
-	TRBV25-1	-	TRBJ1-1	13	TGTGCCAGCAGGGACTATATGAACACTGAAGCTTTCTTT	CASRDYMNTEAFF
-	TRBV7-8	-	TRBJ2-1	16	TGTGCCAGCAGCTTAGTAGGGACGGGAGCCTACAATGAGCAGTTCTTC	CASSLVGTGAYNEQFF
once	TRBV7-3	TRBD2	TRBJ2-1	16	TGTGCCAGCAGCTTAGACGGCGGGAGGTTGTCTAGCGAGCAGTTCTTC	CASSLDGGRLSSEQFF
-	TRBV29-1	-	TRBJ1-2	14	TGCAGCGGGAGCGGACAGCCCCCTAACTATGGCTACACCTTC	CSGSGQPPNYGYTF
-	TRBV10-3	TRBD2	TRBJ2-7	15	TGTGCCATCAGTGAGTCGACTAGCAGCAACTACGAGCAGTACTTC	CAISESTSSNYEQYF
-	TRBV30	TRBD1	TRBJ2-7	14	TGTGCCTGGGATGGGGGGACAGGGGGCGGGGGAAGGTACTTC	CAWDGGTGGGGRYF
-	TRBV28	-	TRBJ2-7	15	TGTGCCAGCAGAACACCGGGACTGAACTCCTACGAGCAGTACTTC	CASRTPGLNSYEQYF
-	TRBV7-8	-	TRBJ1-5	13	TGTGCCAGCAGCTCTAACCCGAATCAGCCCCAGCATTTT	CASSSNPNQPQHF
-	TRBV7-9	TRBD2	TRBJ2-1	12	TGTGCCAGCAGCTTAGGAGCGGGAGAGCAGTTCTTC	CASSLGAGEQFF